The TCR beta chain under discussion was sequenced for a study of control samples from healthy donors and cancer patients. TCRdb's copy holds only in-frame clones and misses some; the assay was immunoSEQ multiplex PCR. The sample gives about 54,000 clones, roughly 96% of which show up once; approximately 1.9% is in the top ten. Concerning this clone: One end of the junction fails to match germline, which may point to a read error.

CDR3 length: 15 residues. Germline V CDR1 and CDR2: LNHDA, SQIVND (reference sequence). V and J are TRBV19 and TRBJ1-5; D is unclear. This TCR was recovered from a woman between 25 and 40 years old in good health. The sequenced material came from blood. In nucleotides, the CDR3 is TGTGTCAGTAGTATCTTATTCAGAAGCAATCAGCCCCAGCATTTT. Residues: CVSSILFRSNQPQHF.